This T cell receptor (beta chain) was identified during a study of blood T cell repertoires in COVID-19. Looking at the study overall: Spain, Italy and the United States supplied samples that represented acute and convalescent COVID-19. From T cells, B-cell-depleted T cells, or PBMCs came the material, which was cDNA or gDNA.

Authors' methods: Researchers report that nucleated cell counts were estimated from reference gene primer amplification. Using immunoSEQ multiplex PCR, the repertoire was profiled, and TCRdb retains in-frame clones only, with some absent. V, J and clone size were drawn from that table, and D and trimming were deduced from the DNA. The profile shows some 76,000 clones, roughly 80% of them singletons. This sequence was found in a human donor in a cohort sampled during active COVID-19. The specimen was peripheral blood.

This chain's CDR3 is CASREGAGANYGYTF. CDR3 nucleotide sequence: TGCGCCAGCAGGGAAGGGGCAGGAGCTAACTATGGCTACACCTTC. The chain carries TRBV5-1 and TRBJ1-2; possible D gene TRBD1, 5 bases. The CDR3 is made up of 15 amino acids. Germline V lookup: CDR1 SGHRS, CDR2 YFSETQ. Trimming cost V 5 bases and J 0 bases, with 14 bases left between them. Looking up the rest from reference TRBV5-1 and TRBJ1-2 gives the full variable domain: KAGVTQTPRYLIKTRGQQVTLSCSPISGHRSVSWYQQTPGQGLQFLFEYFSETQRNKGNFPGRFSGRQFSNSRSEMNVSTLELGDSALYLCASREGAGANYGYTFGSGTRLTVV.